This T cell receptor (beta chain) was captured by sequencing in a study of T-cell memory formation after mild COVID-19. General observations from the study: Clones contracting over day 15 to 85 were CD4/CD8 balanced, with later expanders leaning CD4+. CD4+ contracting clones were mainly CM and EM; CD8+ ones, EMRA. Second-wave clones reaching peak frequency on day 37 lacked confirmed SARS-CoV-2 specificity.

Each CDR3 protein is one row after TCRdb ran MiXCR on the 5' RACE reads. The repertoire holds about 150,000 distinct CDR3 sequences, with roughly 6.3% as singletons. The CDR3 has 12 residues. The germline V gene has CDR1 SQVTM and CDR2 ANQGSEA. The V and J ends lost 7 bases and 6 bases, in that order; junction bases with no gene match: 6. Regarding this clonotype: The antigen is not known.

This sequence joins TRBV29-1 and TRBJ2-1; 7 bases are shared with TRBD1. The receptor comes from an adult woman who had mild COVID-19 (a few samples of this study predate the infection). Cell type and time point are not known. The sample taken for sequencing was PBMCs or a T cell subset sorted from them (not recorded which). The CDR3, as DNA: TGCAGCGGGGACAGCGGATCCAATGAGCAGTTCTTC. Protein product: CSGDSGSNEQFF.